This note documents a single T cell receptor (beta chain) sequence. The CDR3 extends over 14 amino acids. The germline gives CDR1 SEHNR, CDR2 FQNEAQ (reference sequence). V lost 1 base and J 10 bases, leaving 11 bases between the germline ends. The data originate from a study of human T cells and chemical hapten exposure. Study as a whole: Upper-back patches of 0.01% DPC were read at 6 days.

TCRdb redid the calling of the RACE reads with MiXCR, one entry per CDR3 protein. The sample records 120,000 or so distinct CDR3 sequences, roughly 14% being singletons. The time point: pre-sensitization, week 0. As for treatment: therapeutic diphenylcyclopropenone sensitization with weekly scalp DPC. Unfractionated whole blood was the source of the extracted total RNA. The TCR originated in a woman aged 18-35 years with alopecia areata. Some clones in this sample may be carry-over from other donors' samples. The rearrangement uses TRBV7-9 and TRBJ1-6; weak D call: TRBD1 (5 bases). Sequencing used whole blood, obtained in connection with sensitization to the hapten diphenylcyclopropenone (DPC). Here the CDR3 reads CASSLEQVSSPLHF. The DNA of the CDR3 is TGTGCCAGCAGCTTAGAACAGGTCAGCTCACCCCTCCACTTT.